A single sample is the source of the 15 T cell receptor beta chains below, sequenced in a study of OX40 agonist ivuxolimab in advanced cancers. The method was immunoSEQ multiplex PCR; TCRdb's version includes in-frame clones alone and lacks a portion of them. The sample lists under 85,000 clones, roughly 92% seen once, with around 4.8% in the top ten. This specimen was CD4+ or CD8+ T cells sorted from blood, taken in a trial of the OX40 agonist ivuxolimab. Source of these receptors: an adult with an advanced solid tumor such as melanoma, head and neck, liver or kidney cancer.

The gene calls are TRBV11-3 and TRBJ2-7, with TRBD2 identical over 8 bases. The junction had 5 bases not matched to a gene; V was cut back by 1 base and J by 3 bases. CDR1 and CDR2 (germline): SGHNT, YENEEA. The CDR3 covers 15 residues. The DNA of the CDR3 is TGTGCCAGCAGCTTAGCCCCGGGAGGGTACTACGAGCAGTACTTC. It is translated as CASSLAPGGYYEQYF.

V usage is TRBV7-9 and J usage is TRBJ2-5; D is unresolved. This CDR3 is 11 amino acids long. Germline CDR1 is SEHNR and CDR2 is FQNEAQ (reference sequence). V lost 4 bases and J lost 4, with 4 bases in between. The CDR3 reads CASSSTETQYF. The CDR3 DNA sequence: TGTGCCAGCAGCTCGACAGAGACCCAGTACTTC.

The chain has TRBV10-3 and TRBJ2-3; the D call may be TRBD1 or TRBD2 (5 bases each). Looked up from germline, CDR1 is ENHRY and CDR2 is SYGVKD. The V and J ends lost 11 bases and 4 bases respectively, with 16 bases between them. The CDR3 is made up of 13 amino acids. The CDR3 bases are TGTGCCTCCCGGGGACCCTGGGCAGATACGCAGTATTTT. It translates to CASRGPWADTQYF.

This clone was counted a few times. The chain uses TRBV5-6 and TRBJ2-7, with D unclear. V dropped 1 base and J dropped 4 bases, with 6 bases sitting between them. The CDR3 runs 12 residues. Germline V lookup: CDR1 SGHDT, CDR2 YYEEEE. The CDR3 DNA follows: TGTGCCAGCAGCTTGTGGATATACGAGCAGTACTTC. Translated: CASSLWIYEQYF.

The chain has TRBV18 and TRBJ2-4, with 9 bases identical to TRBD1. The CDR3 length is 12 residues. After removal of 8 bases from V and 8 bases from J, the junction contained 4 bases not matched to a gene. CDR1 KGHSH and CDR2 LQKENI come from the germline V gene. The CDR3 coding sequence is TGTGCCAGCCAGAGGGACAGGGACATTCAGTACTTC. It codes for CASQRDRDIQYF.

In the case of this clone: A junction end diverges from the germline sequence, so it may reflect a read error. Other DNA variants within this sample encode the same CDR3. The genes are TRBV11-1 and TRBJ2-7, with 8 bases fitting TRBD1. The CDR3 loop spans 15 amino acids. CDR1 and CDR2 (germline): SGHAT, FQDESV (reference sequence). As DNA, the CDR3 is TGTGCCAGCAGCAGCTCAGGGACAGGCTCCTACGAGCAATACTTC. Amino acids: CASSSSGTGSYEQYF.

CDR3 loop: CSVETGGAGQPQHF. CDR3 nucleotide sequence: TGCAGCGTCGAAACAGGGGGCGCGGGTCAGCCCCAGCATTTT. The J gene is TRBJ1-5, the V gene TRBV29-1; TRBD1 matches 9 bases. After removal of 6 bases from V and 6 bases from J, the junction contained 9 bases not matched to a gene. The germline gives CDR1 SQVTM, CDR2 ANQGSEA. The length of the CDR3 is 14 residues.

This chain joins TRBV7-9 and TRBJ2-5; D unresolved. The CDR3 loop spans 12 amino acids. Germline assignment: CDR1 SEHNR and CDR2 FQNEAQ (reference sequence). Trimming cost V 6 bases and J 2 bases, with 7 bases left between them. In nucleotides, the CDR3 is TGTGCCAGCAGTCGCTATCAAGAGACCCAGTACTTC. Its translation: CASSRYQETQYF.

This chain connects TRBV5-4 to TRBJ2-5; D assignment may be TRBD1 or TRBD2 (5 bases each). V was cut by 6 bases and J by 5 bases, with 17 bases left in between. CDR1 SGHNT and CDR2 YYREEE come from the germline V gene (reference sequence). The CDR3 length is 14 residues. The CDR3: CASNRGPQAETQYF. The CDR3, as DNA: TGTGCCAGCAATCGGGGCCCGCAAGCTGAGACCCAGTACTTC.

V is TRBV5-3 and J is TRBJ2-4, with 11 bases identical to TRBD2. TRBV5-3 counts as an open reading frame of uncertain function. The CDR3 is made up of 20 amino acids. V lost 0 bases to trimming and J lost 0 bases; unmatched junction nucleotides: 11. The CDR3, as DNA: TGTGCCAGAAGCTTGGATGCGAGGACTAGCGGGCAAACAGCCAAAAACATTCAGTACTTC. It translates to CARSLDARTSGQTAKNIQYF.

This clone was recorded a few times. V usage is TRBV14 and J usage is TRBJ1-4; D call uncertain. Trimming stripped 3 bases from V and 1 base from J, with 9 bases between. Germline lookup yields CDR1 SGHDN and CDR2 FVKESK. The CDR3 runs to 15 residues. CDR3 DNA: TGTGCCAGCAGCCATGGGCGTCTAACTAATGAAAAACTGTTTTTT. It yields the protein CASSHGRLTNEKLFF.

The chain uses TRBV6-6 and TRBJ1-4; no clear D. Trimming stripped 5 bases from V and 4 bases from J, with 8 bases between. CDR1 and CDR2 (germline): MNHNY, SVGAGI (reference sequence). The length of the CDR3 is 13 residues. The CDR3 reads CASSPDGNEKLFF. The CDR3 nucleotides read TGTGCCAGCAGTCCGGACGGTAATGAAAAACTGTTTTTT.

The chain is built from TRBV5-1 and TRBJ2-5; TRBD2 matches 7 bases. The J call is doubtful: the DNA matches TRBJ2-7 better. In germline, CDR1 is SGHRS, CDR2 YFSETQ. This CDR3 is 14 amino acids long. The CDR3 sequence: CASSGASGSYEQYF. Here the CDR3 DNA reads TGCGCCAGCAGCGGGGCTAGCGGATCCTACGAGCAGTACTTC.

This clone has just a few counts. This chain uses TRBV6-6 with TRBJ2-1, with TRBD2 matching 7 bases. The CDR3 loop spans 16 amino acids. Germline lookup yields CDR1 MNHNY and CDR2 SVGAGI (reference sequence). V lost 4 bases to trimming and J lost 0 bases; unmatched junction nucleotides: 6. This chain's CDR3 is CASSSPSGSSYNEQFF. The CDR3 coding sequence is TGTGCCAGCAGTTCCCCTAGCGGCAGCTCCTACAATGAGCAGTTCTTC.

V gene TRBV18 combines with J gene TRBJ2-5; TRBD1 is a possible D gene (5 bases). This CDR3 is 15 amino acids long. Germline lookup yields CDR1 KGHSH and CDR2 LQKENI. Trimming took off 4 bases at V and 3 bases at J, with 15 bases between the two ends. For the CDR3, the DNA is TGTGCCAGCTCACTCCTAAGGGGCGGTGAAGAGACCCAGTACTTC. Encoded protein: CASSLLRGGEETQYF.